This TCR beta chain stems from a study of control samples from healthy donors and cancer patients. Here immunoSEQ multiplex PCR was the method, and the copy in TCRdb shows in-frame clones only, minus some. The sample contains 130,000 or so clones, about 89% of which appear only once. Germline CDR1 DFQATT, CDR2 SNEGSKA (reference sequence). V gave up 3 bases and J gave up 5 bases, with 16 bases separating them. The CDR3 runs 14 residues. The rearrangement joins TRBV20-1 to TRBJ1-2; perhaps TRBD1 as D (6 bases). The sequence was collected from a man aged 18 to 29 in good health. Sequences were obtained from blood. In nucleotides, the CDR3 is TGCAGTGCTAGTGGGGGCACATGGGAGTATGGCTACACCTTC. Its protein product is CSASGGTWEYGYTF.